The present T cell receptor beta chain was sequenced within a study of T cells in Graves' hyperthyroidism and ophthalmopathy. Ten or more counts support this clonotype. As yet, its antigen is unknown. Diagnostic decisions used clinical symptoms, serum thyroxine and TRAb, thyroid ultrasound and orbital computed tomography. A roughly 10 ml volume of fresh peripheral blood provided the PBMCs. Study-wide findings and caveats: Researchers found most expanded thyroid clonotypes above 0.001 in blood as well.

TCR beta CDR3 regions were amplified from RNA transcripts. First-round RT-PCR targeting the TCR CDR3 was performed with the HTBI primer set. One entry per CDR3 protein results from TCRdb running MiXCR on the multiplex PCR reads. The sample records under 400,000 distinct CDR3 sequences, around 15% being singletons. The CDR3 spans 17 residues. V lost 0 bases to trimming and J lost 4 bases, with 19 bases between them. The germline CDR1 and CDR2 sequences are LNHNV and YYDKDF (reference sequence). What was sequenced was blood. The rearrangement links TRBV15 to TRBJ2-7, with D maybe TRBD2 (6 bases). The TCR comes from a woman in her sixties or seventies with Graves' ophthalmopathy. CDR3 region: CATSRDWGTGAGYEQYF. CDR3 coding DNA: TGTGCCACCAGCAGAGATTGGGGGACGGGAGCAGGATACGAGCAGTACTTC.